This is a list of T cell receptor beta chains from one sample in a study of graft-versus-host responses after intestinal transplantation. Measured with immunoSEQ multiplex PCR; TCRdb has only the in-frame clones, and not every one. In the table there are 85,000 to 100,000 clones, approximately 85% of which are singletons. The starting material was PBMCs, obtained 255 days after intestinal transplant. The receptors shown here come from a human patient who received an intestinal transplant, so some T cells may come from the graft donor. CDR3s include the opening cysteine and the closing phenylalanine or tryptophan. The order of the fields is clone size, D gene, V gene, J gene, CDR3 protein, CDR3 DNA. The D gene is left open where the match is weak. Clone size is stated in some rows and not others, as once, few, many or a class when expanded.

clone size: few; D gene: .; V gene: TRBV14; J gene: TRBJ1-3; CDR3 protein: CASSQAVGSGNTIYF; CDR3 DNA: TGTGCCAGCAGCCAAGCGGTGGGCTCCGGAAACACCATATATTTT
clone size: .; D gene: TRBD2; V gene: TRBV6-6; J gene: TRBJ2-1; CDR3 protein: CASSYPETSGSEQFF; CDR3 DNA: TGTGCCAGCAGTTACCCTGAGACTAGCGGGAGTGAGCAGTTCTTC
clone size: .; D gene: TRBD1; V gene: TRBV2; J gene: TRBJ1-1; CDR3 protein: CASSSPRDRARMNTEAFF; CDR3 DNA: TGTGCCAGCAGCTCCCCTAGGGACAGGGCGAGGATGAACACTGAAGCTTTCTTT
clone size: .; D gene: .; V gene: TRBV12-5; J gene: TRBJ1-1; CDR3 protein: CASGLGSEAFF; CDR3 DNA: TGTGCTAGTGGTTTGGGGTCTGAAGCTTTCTTT
clone size: .; D gene: TRBD2; V gene: TRBV13; J gene: TRBJ2-2; CDR3 protein: CASSLGLAGTGELFF; CDR3 DNA: TGTGCCAGCAGCTTAGGACTAGCGGGGACCGGGGAGCTGTTTTTT
clone size: .; D gene: .; V gene: TRBV19; J gene: TRBJ2-1; CDR3 protein: CASSLQPVSYNEQFF; CDR3 DNA: TGTGCCAGTAGCCTACAGCCCGTCTCCTACAATGAGCAGTTCTTC
clone size: .; D gene: .; V gene: TRBV7-8; J gene: TRBJ1-6; CDR3 protein: CASSLNTRISTKQNSPLHF; CDR3 DNA: TGTGCCAGCAGCTTAAACACGCGGATTTCTACAAAGCAAAATTCACCCCTCCACTTT
clone size: .; D gene: .; V gene: TRBV7-9; J gene: TRBJ1-1; CDR3 protein: CASSNTEGNTEAFF; CDR3 DNA: TGTGCCAGCAGCAACACAGAGGGGAACACTGAAGCTTTCTTT
clone size: .; D gene: .; V gene: TRBV7-2; J gene: TRBJ1-1; CDR3 protein: CASSFAGRRNTEAFF; CDR3 DNA: TGTGCCAGCAGCTTTGCCGGGCGGCGAAACACTGAAGCTTTCTTT
clone size: .; D gene: .; V gene: TRBV10-3; J gene: TRBJ1-6; CDR3 protein: CASASSGRGNNSPLHF; CDR3 DNA: TGTGCCTCAGCATCTAGTGGCAGGGGAAATAATTCACCCCTCCACTTT
clone size: .; D gene: .; V gene: TRBV7-2; J gene: TRBJ2-5; CDR3 protein: CASSLSLGKTQYF; CDR3 DNA: TGTGCCAGCAGCTTAAGTTTGGGAAAGACCCAGTACTTC
clone size: .; D gene: .; V gene: TRBV4-2; J gene: TRBJ2-5; CDR3 protein: CASSQRQGETQYF; CDR3 DNA: TGTGCCAGCAGCCAAAGGCAGGGAGAGACCCAGTACTTC
clone size: .; D gene: TRBD1; V gene: TRBV7-9; J gene: TRBJ1-1; CDR3 protein: CASSGRDSMNTEAFF; CDR3 DNA: TGTGCCAGCAGCGGACGGGACAGTATGAACACTGAAGCTTTCTTT
clone size: .; D gene: .; V gene: TRBV29-1; J gene: TRBJ2-1; CDR3 protein: CSVPLAGDDEQFF; CDR3 DNA: TGCAGCGTCCCGCTGGCAGGGGACGATGAGCAGTTCTTC
clone size: .; D gene: .; V gene: TRBV4-3; J gene: TRBJ2-5; CDR3 protein: CASSQGSGETQYF; CDR3 DNA: TGCGCCAGCAGCCAAGGTTCCGGAGAGACCCAGTACTTC
clone size: .; D gene: TRBD2; V gene: TRBV5-6; J gene: TRBJ2-3; CDR3 protein: CASVAGGFTDTQYF; CDR3 DNA: TGTGCCAGCGTAGCGGGGGGTTTTACAGATACGCAGTATTTT
clone size: .; D gene: .; V gene: TRBV5-1; J gene: TRBJ1-2; CDR3 protein: CASRDSGGYGYTF; CDR3 DNA: TGCGCCAGCCGGGACTCCGGCGGCTATGGCTACACCTTC
clone size: .; D gene: .; V gene: TRBV6-5; J gene: TRBJ2-5; CDR3 protein: CASSVGETQYF; CDR3 DNA: TGTGCCAGCAGTGTCGGAGAGACCCAGTACTTC
clone size: .; D gene: .; V gene: TRBV5-1; J gene: TRBJ1-1; CDR3 protein: CASSPRLGGSGTEAFF; CDR3 DNA: TGCGCCAGCAGCCCCAGGCTGGGGGGGTCAGGGACTGAAGCTTTCTTT
clone size: .; D gene: TRBD2; V gene: TRBV11-2; J gene: TRBJ2-1; CDR3 protein: CASRPTSGGYNEQFF; CDR3 DNA: TGTGCCAGCAGACCTACTAGCGGGGGCTACAATGAGCAGTTCTTC
clone size: .; D gene: TRBD1; V gene: TRBV9; J gene: TRBJ1-3; CDR3 protein: CASRQQGAGNTIYF; CDR3 DNA: TGTGCCAGCAGGCAACAGGGGGCTGGAAACACCATATATTTT
clone size: .; D gene: .; V gene: TRBV4-1; J gene: TRBJ1-2; CDR3 protein: CASSQTGGQDYGYTF; CDR3 DNA: TGCGCCAGCAGCCAAACCGGGGGGCAGGACTATGGCTACACCTTC
clone size: .; D gene: .; V gene: TRBV18; J gene: TRBJ2-3; CDR3 protein: CASSAGNRTDTQYF; CDR3 DNA: TGTGCCAGCTCGGCGGGAAATCGCACAGATACGCAGTATTTT
clone size: .; D gene: TRBD2; V gene: TRBV7-2; J gene: TRBJ2-5; CDR3 protein: CASSLGAIAGGPGETQYF; CDR3 DNA: TGTGCCAGCAGCTTAGGGGCTATAGCGGGAGGGCCGGGAGAGACCCAGTACTTC
clone size: few; D gene: TRBD2; V gene: TRBV10-3; J gene: TRBJ2-2; CDR3 protein: CAIGSAKGRDTGELFF; CDR3 DNA: TGTGCCATCGGGAGTGCTAAGGGGAGGGACACCGGGGAGCTGTTTTTT
clone size: .; D gene: .; V gene: TRBV28; J gene: TRBJ2-7; CDR3 protein: CASSSGGWAGEQYF; CDR3 DNA: TGTGCCAGCAGTTCCGGAGGGTGGGCGGGAGAGCAGTACTTC
clone size: .; D gene: TRBD2; V gene: TRBV12-5; J gene: TRBJ2-7; CDR3 protein: CASGLGPRLAAPSYEQYF; CDR3 DNA: TGTGCTAGTGGTTTGGGACCTCGACTAGCAGCTCCATCCTACGAGCAGTACTTC
clone size: .; D gene: .; V gene: TRBV5-6; J gene: TRBJ1-1; CDR3 protein: CASSLRGIGTEAFF; CDR3 DNA: TGTGCCAGCAGCTTGAGGGGCATTGGCACTGAAGCTTTCTTT
clone size: once; D gene: .; V gene: TRBV6-1; J gene: TRBJ1-1; CDR3 protein: CASSEPMNTEAFF; CDR3 DNA: TGTGCCAGCAGTGAACCTATGAACACTGAAGCTTTCTTT
clone size: .; D gene: .; V gene: TRBV6-1; J gene: TRBJ2-5; CDR3 protein: CASSETEFRGTQYF; CDR3 DNA: TGTGCCAGCAGTGAGACAGAATTTCGGGGGACCCAGTACTTC
clone size: .; D gene: .; V gene: TRBV2; J gene: TRBJ1-1; CDR3 protein: CASSNLQGPEAFF; CDR3 DNA: TGTGCCAGCAGTAACCTCCAAGGTCCTGAAGCTTTCTTT
clone size: .; D gene: TRBD1; V gene: TRBV14; J gene: TRBJ2-3; CDR3 protein: CASSELTGSTDTQYF; CDR3 DNA: TGTGCCAGCAGTGAGCTGACAGGGAGCACAGATACGCAGTATTTT
clone size: .; D gene: .; V gene: TRBV6-1; J gene: TRBJ2-7; CDR3 protein: CASSEVLTSTGLEQYF; CDR3 DNA: TGTGCCAGCAGTGAAGTTTTAACTAGCACAGGGCTCGAGCAGTACTTC
clone size: .; D gene: TRBD1; V gene: TRBV28; J gene: TRBJ2-7; CDR3 protein: CASSLRQGAKSNEQYF; CDR3 DNA: TGTGCCAGCAGTTTACGGCAGGGGGCGAAGTCGAACGAGCAGTACTTC
clone size: .; D gene: .; V gene: TRBV5-6; J gene: TRBJ2-3; CDR3 protein: CASSLPRVTDTQYF; CDR3 DNA: TGTGCCAGCAGCTTGCCCCGGGTTACAGATACGCAGTATTTT
clone size: .; D gene: .; V gene: TRBV5-1; J gene: TRBJ2-2; CDR3 protein: CASSLYEATGELFF; CDR3 DNA: TGCGCCAGCAGCTTGTACGAAGCCACCGGGGAGCTGTTTTTT
clone size: .; D gene: .; V gene: TRBV6-5; J gene: TRBJ2-1; CDR3 protein: CASGITGGEQFF; CDR3 DNA: TGTGCCAGCGGGATAACAGGCGGGGAGCAGTTCTTC
clone size: .; D gene: .; V gene: TRBV2; J gene: TRBJ2-7; CDR3 protein: CASSFLGGRNSYEQYF; CDR3 DNA: TGTGCCAGCAGTTTTCTAGGCGGGCGGAATTCCTACGAGCAGTACTTC
clone size: .; D gene: TRBD2; V gene: TRBV19; J gene: TRBJ2-2; CDR3 protein: CASRYSGSTTGELFF; CDR3 DNA: TGTGCCAGTAGATATAGCGGGAGTACGACCGGGGAGCTGTTTTTT
clone size: .; D gene: TRBD1; V gene: TRBV27; J gene: TRBJ1-1; CDR3 protein: CASSLNRGPGTEAFF; CDR3 DNA: TGTGCCAGCAGTCTAAACAGGGGGCCAGGGACTGAAGCTTTCTTT
clone size: .; D gene: TRBD2; V gene: TRBV6-5; J gene: TRBJ2-3; CDR3 protein: CASRLTSVDTQYF; CDR3 DNA: TGTGCCAGCAGGTTAACTAGCGTTGATACGCAGTATTTT
clone size: .; D gene: .; V gene: TRBV10-2; J gene: TRBJ1-1; CDR3 protein: CASSERKTSTGGRDTEAFF; CDR3 DNA: TGCGCCAGCAGTGAGCGCAAGACGAGTACAGGTGGGAGAGACACTGAAGCTTTCTTT
clone size: .; D gene: .; V gene: TRBV19; J gene: TRBJ2-7; CDR3 protein: CASSSGVPYEQYF; CDR3 DNA: TGTGCCAGTAGCTCAGGGGTCCCCTACGAGCAGTACTTC
clone size: .; D gene: .; V gene: TRBV9; J gene: TRBJ2-6; CDR3 protein: CASSFPSTGANVLTF; CDR3 DNA: TGTGCCAGCAGCTTTCCATCCACTGGGGCCAACGTCCTGACTTTC
clone size: .; D gene: .; V gene: TRBV28; J gene: TRBJ1-5; CDR3 protein: CASSRSPSGGVEQPQHF; CDR3 DNA: TGTGCCAGCAGTCGCTCCCCAAGCGGAGGAGTGGAGCAGCCCCAGCATTTT
clone size: .; D gene: .; V gene: TRBV6-1; J gene: TRBJ2-2; CDR3 protein: CASSETWRNTGELFF; CDR3 DNA: TGTGCCAGCAGTGAAACCTGGCGCAACACCGGGGAGCTGTTTTTT
clone size: .; D gene: .; V gene: TRBV28; J gene: TRBJ2-3; CDR3 protein: CATYGLPNTDTQYF; CDR3 DNA: TGTGCCACCTACGGACTCCCGAACACAGATACGCAGTATTTT
clone size: few; D gene: TRBD1; V gene: TRBV6-4; J gene: TRBJ2-3; CDR3 protein: CASSDGDRGTDTQYF; CDR3 DNA: TGTGCCAGCAGTGACGGGGACAGGGGCACAGATACGCAGTATTTT
clone size: .; D gene: .; V gene: TRBV9; J gene: TRBJ2-3; CDR3 protein: CASSVGGRRGTDTQYF; CDR3 DNA: TGTGCCAGCAGCGTAGGGGGGCGCAGGGGCACAGATACGCAGTATTTT
clone size: .; D gene: TRBD1; V gene: TRBV9; J gene: TRBJ1-3; CDR3 protein: CASSDDRDAGNTIYF; CDR3 DNA: TGTGCCAGCAGCGATGACAGGGATGCTGGAAACACCATATATTTT
clone size: .; D gene: .; V gene: TRBV29-1; J gene: TRBJ1-2; CDR3 protein: CSVEGYTF; CDR3 DNA: TGCAGCGTTGAGGGCTACACCTTC
clone size: .; D gene: .; V gene: TRBV5-8; J gene: TRBJ1-2; CDR3 protein: CASSLGDNYGYTF; CDR3 DNA: TGTGCCAGCAGCTTAGGGGATAACTATGGCTACACCTTC
clone size: .; D gene: TRBD1; V gene: TRBV27; J gene: TRBJ1-5; CDR3 protein: CASSLGVRQGGRGNQPQHF; CDR3 DNA: TGTGCCAGCAGTTTAGGAGTTCGGCAGGGGGGAAGAGGCAATCAGCCCCAGCATTTT
clone size: .; D gene: .; V gene: TRBV14; J gene: TRBJ1-6; CDR3 protein: CASSQPGSYNSPLHF; CDR3 DNA: TGTGCCAGCAGCCAACCGGGCTCATATAATTCACCCCTCCACTTT
clone size: .; D gene: .; V gene: TRBV11-2; J gene: TRBJ1-5; CDR3 protein: CASSTDGSWRDQPQHF; CDR3 DNA: TGTGCCAGCAGCACGGATGGGTCTTGGCGGGATCAGCCCCAGCATTTT
clone size: .; D gene: .; V gene: TRBV28; J gene: TRBJ2-7; CDR3 protein: CASRSHGSSSYEQYF; CDR3 DNA: TGTGCCAGCAGATCTCACGGCAGCAGCTCCTACGAGCAGTACTTC
clone size: few; D gene: .; V gene: TRBV6-6; J gene: TRBJ1-3; CDR3 protein: CASSYGFAGIGNTIYF; CDR3 DNA: TGTGCCAGCAGTTACGGTTTTGCAGGAATTGGAAACACCATATATTTT
clone size: .; D gene: TRBD2; V gene: TRBV10-3; J gene: TRBJ2-1; CDR3 protein: CAISASGGSYNEQFF; CDR3 DNA: TGTGCCATCAGTGCTAGCGGAGGCTCCTACAATGAGCAGTTCTTC
clone size: .; D gene: TRBD1; V gene: TRBV4-1; J gene: TRBJ2-1; CDR3 protein: CASRRQGFNEQFF; CDR3 DNA: TGCGCCAGCAGGAGACAGGGTTTCAATGAGCAGTTCTTC
clone size: .; D gene: .; V gene: TRBV4-1; J gene: TRBJ2-1; CDR3 protein: CASSLNTGWNSGEQFF; CDR3 DNA: TGCGCCAGCAGCCTGAACACAGGGTGGAATAGTGGTGAGCAGTTCTTC